Shown below are 9 T cell receptor beta chains from a single sample sequenced in a study of HIV-infected patients and healthy controls. Each CDR3 protein is one row after TCRdb ran MiXCR on the 5' RACE reads. The data hold approximately 67,000 distinct CDR3 sequences, with approximately 16% observed a single time. Sequences were obtained from CD4+ T cells from blood. These TCRs come from a human donor in good health.

This clonotype was counted only a few times. The rearrangement uses TRBV7-9 and TRBJ2-5, with unresolved D. This CDR3 spans 12 amino acids. The germline V and J ends were trimmed by 3 bases and 4 bases, with 6 bases remaining between them. CDR1 is SEHNR and CDR2 is FQNEAQ in the germline V gene (reference sequence). The chain's CDR3 is CASSFTIETQYF. The CDR3, as DNA: TGTGCCAGCAGCTTTACGATAGAGACCCAGTACTTC.

This clonotype was counted many times. The chain is built from TRBV18 and TRBJ1-5, with D hard to call. V shed 6 bases and J shed 0 bases, with 9 bases lying between them. Germline values: CDR1 KGHSH, CDR2 LQKENI. The CDR3 sequence is 14 residues long. The CDR3 reads CASSPGLSNQPQHF. CDR3 in DNA: TGTGCCAGCTCCCCCGGACTTAGCAATCAGCCCCAGCATTTT.

This clonotype was detected only a few times. The chain recombines TRBV5-1 with TRBJ2-7; the D gene is possibly TRBD2 (5 bases). The CDR3 length is 14 residues. Trimming cost V 1 base and J 2 bases, with 10 bases left between them. Germline CDR1 and CDR2: SGHRS and YFSETQ. The CDR3 sequence is CASSLSGSPYEQYF. DNA for the CDR3: TGCGCCAGCAGCTTGAGCGGCTCTCCCTACGAGCAGTACTTC.

This clonotype appeared a few times. The chain recombines TRBV12-3 or TRBV12-4 with TRBJ1-3; D is undetermined. V was trimmed by 8 bases and J by 0 bases, leaving 11 bases between them. CDR3 length: 14 amino acids. As DNA, the CDR3 is TGTGCCAGCGGGTCTAGGAGCTCTGGAAACACCATATATTTT. Protein sequence: CASGSRSSGNTIYF.

V and J are TRBV4-2 and TRBJ1-5; TRBD1 matches at 9 bases. Trimming removed 3 bases from V and 5 bases from J; junction bases left unmatched: 5. This CDR3 is built from 15 residues. Germline values: CDR1 LGHNA, CDR2 YNFKEQ. This CDR3 is CASSQGDRADQPQHF. As DNA, the CDR3 is TGTGCCAGCAGCCAGGGGGACAGGGCGGATCAGCCCCAGCATTTT.

In its sample, this clonotype was seen many times. This chain connects TRBV6-2 or TRBV6-3 to TRBJ2-1, with a tentative D call TRBD2 (7 bases). The CDR3 has 16 amino acids. CDR1 is MNHEY, CDR2 SVGEGT, per germline. Trimming pared 4 bases from V and 2 bases from J, leaving 15 bases between. DNA of the CDR3: TGTGCCAGCAGTTCTCACAGGGAGGGCGCCTACAATGAGCAGTTCTTC. Encoded protein: CASSSHREGAYNEQFF.

There are a few counts of this clonotype. The chain combines TRBV12-3 or TRBV12-4 with TRBJ2-1, with 8 bases fitting TRBD2. This CDR3 has 16 amino acids. V trimming: 3 bases; J trimming: 6 bases; junction bases outside the gene matches: 10. CDR3: CASSLLAGGVLNEQFF. The CDR3 nucleotides are TGTGCCAGCAGTTTGTTGGCGGGAGGAGTCCTCAATGAGCAGTTCTTC.

This chain uses TRBV18 with TRBJ2-2, with 8 positions matching TRBD1. V lost 3 bases and J lost 3; bases outside the gene matches: 0. CDR3 length: 14 amino acids. Germline V gene data show CDR1 as KGHSH and CDR2 as LQKENI. CDR3 protein: CASSPDRDTGELFF. The CDR3, as DNA: TGTGCCAGCTCACCGGACAGGGACACCGGGGAGCTGTTTTTT.

This chain connects TRBV3-1 to TRBJ2-3, with 8 bases that match TRBD2. J lost 2 bases, V lost 5 bases, and 3 bases had no gene match. CDR3 length: 14 amino acids. Germline V gene lookup returns CDR1 LGHDT and CDR2 YNNKEL (reference sequence). This CDR3 is CASSLRGVTDTQYF. CDR3 nucleotides: TGTGCCAGCAGCTTGCGGGGGGTCACAGATACGCAGTATTTT.